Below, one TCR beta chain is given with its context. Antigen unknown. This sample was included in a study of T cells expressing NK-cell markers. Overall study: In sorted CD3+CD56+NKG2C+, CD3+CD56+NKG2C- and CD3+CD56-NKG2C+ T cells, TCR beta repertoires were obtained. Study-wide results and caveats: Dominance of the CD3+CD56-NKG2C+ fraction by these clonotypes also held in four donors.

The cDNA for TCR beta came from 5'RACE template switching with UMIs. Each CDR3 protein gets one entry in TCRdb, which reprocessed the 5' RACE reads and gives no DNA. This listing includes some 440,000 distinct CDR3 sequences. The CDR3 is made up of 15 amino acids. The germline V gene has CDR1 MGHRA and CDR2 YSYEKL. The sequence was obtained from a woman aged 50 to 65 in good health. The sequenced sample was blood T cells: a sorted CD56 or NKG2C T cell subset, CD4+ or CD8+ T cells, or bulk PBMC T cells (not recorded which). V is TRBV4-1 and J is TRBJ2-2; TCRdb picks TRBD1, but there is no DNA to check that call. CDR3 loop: CASSQDVGQGRELFF.